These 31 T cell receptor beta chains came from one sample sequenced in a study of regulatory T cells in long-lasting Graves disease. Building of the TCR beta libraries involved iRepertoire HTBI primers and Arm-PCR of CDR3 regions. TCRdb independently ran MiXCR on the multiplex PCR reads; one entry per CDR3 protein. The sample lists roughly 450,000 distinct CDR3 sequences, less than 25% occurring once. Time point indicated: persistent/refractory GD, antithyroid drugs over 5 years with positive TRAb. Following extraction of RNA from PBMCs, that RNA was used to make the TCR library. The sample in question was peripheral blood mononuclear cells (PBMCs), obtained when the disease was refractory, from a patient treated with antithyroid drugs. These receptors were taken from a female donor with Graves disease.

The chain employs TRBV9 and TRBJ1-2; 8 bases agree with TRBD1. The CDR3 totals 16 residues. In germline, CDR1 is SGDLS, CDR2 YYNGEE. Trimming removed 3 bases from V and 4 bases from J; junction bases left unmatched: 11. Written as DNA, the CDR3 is TGTGCCAGCAGCGCCTTGACAGGGGAGAGTGGCTATGGCTACACCTTC. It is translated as CASSALTGESGYGYTF.

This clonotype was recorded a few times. The CDR3 DNA reads as TGCAGTGCTAGATCCGGGACAGCGAACACCGGGGAGCTGTTTTTT. This gives the protein CSARSGTANTGELFF. The gene calls are TRBV20-1 and TRBJ2-2; 7 bases match TRBD1. The CDR3 has 15 residues. J was trimmed by 0 bases and V by 2 bases; bases with no gene match: 3. From germline, CDR1 is DFQATT and CDR2 SNEGSKA (reference sequence).

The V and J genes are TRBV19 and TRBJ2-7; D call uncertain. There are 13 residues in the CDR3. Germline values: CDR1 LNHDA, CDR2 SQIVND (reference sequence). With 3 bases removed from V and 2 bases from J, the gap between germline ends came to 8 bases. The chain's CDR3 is CASSMDITYEQYF. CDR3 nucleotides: TGTGCCAGTAGTATGGATATAACCTACGAGCAGTACTTC.

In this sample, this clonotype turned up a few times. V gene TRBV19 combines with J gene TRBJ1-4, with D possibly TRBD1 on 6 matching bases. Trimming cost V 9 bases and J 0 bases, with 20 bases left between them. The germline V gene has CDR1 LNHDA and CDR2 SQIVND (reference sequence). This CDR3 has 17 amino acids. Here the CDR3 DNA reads TGTGCCAGCGAGGGGGGGGGAAGGAGTGCAACTAATGAAAAACTGTTTTTT. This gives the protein CASEGGGRSATNEKLFF.

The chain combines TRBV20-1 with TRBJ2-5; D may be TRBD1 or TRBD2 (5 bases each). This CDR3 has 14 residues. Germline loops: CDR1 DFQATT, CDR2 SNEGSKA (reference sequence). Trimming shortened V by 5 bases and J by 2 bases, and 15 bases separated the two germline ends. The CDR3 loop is CSAGQTGRQETQYF. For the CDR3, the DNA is TGCAGTGCTGGACAAACGGGGAGACAAGAGACCCAGTACTTC.

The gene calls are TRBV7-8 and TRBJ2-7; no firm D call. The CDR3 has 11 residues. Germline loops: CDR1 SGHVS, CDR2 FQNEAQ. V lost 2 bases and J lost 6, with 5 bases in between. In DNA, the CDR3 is TGTGCCAGCAGCTTAAGCCTCGAGCAGTACTTC. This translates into CASSLSLEQYF.

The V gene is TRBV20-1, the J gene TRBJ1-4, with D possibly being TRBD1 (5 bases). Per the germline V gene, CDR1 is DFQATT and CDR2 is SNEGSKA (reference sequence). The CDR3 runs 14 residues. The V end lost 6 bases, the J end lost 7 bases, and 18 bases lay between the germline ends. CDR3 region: CSARIGALSEKLFF. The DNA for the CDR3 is TGCAGTGCCAGAATAGGGGCCCTGAGTGAAAAACTGTTTTTT.

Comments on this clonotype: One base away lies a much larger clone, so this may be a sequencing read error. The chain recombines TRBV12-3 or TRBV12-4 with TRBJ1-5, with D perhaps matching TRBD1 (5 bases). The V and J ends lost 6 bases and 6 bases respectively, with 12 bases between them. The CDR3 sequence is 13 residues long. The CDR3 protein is CASRLARVQPQHF. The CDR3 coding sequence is TGTGCCAGCAGACTAGCCAGGGTTCAGCCCCAGCATTTT.

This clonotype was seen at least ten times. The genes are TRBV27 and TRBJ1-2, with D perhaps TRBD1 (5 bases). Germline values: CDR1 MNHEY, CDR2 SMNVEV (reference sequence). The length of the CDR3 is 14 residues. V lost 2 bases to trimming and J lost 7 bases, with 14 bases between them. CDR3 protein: CASSLRGSKFGYTF. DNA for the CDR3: TGTGCCAGCAGTTTAAGGGGTAGTAAGTTTGGCTACACCTTC.

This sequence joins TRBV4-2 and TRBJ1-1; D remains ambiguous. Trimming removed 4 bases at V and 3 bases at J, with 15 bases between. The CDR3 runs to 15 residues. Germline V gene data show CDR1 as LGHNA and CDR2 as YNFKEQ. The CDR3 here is CASSPPPGRDTEAFF. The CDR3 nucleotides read TGTGCCAGCAGCCCCCCCCCGGGGAGGGACACTGAAGCTTTCTTT.

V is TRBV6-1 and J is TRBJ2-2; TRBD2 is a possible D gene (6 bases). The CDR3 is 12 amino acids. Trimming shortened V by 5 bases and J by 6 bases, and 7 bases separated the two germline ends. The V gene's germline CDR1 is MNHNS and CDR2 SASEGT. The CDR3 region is CASSTSSGELFF. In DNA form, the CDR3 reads TGTGCCAGCAGTACTAGCTCCGGGGAGCTGTTTTTT.

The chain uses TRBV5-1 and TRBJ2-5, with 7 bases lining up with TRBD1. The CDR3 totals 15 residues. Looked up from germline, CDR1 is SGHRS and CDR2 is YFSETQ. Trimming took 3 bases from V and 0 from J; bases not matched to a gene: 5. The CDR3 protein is CASSSGQNYQETQYF. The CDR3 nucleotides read TGCGCCAGCAGCTCGGGACAGAACTACCAAGAGACCCAGTACTTC.

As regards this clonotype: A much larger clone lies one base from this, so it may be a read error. The CDR3 DNA reads as TGTGCCAGCAGTGGACAGGATGCGGCTGGGGCCAACGTCCTGACTTTC. Protein: CASSGQDAAGANVLTF. J is TRBJ2-6 and V is TRBV2; maybe TRBD1 (6 bases). Germline V CDR1 and CDR2: SNHLY, FYNNEI. The CDR3 has 16 residues. The V end was cut by 4 bases, the J end by 2 bases, with 12 bases between.

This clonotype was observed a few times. CDR3 bases: TGTGCCAGCTTTTTCGACAGGGGGCCCTACACGAACACTGAAGCTTTCTTT. The encoded protein is CASFFDRGPYTNTEAFF. This chain connects TRBV28 to TRBJ1-1; 10 positions match TRBD1. The CDR3 is 17 residues long. Looked up from germline, CDR1 is MDHEN and CDR2 is SYDVKM. V lost 8 bases, J lost 1 base, and 13 bases stayed unmatched.

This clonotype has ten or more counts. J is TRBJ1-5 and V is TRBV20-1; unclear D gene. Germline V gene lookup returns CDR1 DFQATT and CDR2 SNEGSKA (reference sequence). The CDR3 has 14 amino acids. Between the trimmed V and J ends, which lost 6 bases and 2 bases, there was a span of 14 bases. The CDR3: CSADPSEGNQPQHF. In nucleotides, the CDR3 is TGCAGTGCAGACCCTAGTGAAGGCAATCAGCCCCAGCATTTT.

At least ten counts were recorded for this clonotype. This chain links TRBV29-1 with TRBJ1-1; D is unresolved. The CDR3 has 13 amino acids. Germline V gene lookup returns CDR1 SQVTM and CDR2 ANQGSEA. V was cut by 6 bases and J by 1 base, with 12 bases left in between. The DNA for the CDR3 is TGCAGCGTGGGAACGGGCGGGAACACTGAAGCTTTCTTT. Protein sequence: CSVGTGGNTEAFF.

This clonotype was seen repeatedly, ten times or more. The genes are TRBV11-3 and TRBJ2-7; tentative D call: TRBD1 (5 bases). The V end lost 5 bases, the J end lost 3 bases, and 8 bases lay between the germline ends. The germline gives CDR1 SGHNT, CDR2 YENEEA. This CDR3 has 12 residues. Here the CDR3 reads CASSQDIYEQYF. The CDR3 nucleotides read TGTGCCAGCAGCCAGGACATCTACGAGCAGTACTTC. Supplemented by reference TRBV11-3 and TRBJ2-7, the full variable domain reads EAGVVQSPRYKIIEKKQPVAFWCNPISGHNTLYWYLQNLGQGPELLIRYENEEAVDDSQLPKDRFSAERLKGVDSTLKIQPAELGDSAVYLCASSQDIYEQYFGPGTRLTVT.

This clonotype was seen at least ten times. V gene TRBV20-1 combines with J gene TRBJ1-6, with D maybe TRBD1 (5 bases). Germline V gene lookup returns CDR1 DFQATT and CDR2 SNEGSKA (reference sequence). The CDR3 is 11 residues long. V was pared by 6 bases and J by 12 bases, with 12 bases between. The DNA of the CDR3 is TGCAGTGCACCCAATAGGGGACCCCTCCACTTT. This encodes CSAPNRGPLHF.

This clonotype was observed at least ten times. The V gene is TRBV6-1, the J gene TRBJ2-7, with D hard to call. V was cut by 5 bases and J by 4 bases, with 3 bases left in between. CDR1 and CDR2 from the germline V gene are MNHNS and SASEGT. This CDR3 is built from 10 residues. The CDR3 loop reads CASSMYEQYF. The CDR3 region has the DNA TGTGCCAGCAGTATGTACGAGCAGTACTTC.

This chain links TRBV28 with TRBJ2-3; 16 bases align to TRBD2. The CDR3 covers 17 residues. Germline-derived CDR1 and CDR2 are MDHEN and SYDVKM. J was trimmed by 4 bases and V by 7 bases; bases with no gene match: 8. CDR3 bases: TGTGCCAGCACCCTACAGGGACTAGCGGGGGGGGCAGATACGCAGTATTTT. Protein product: CASTLQGLAGGADTQYF.

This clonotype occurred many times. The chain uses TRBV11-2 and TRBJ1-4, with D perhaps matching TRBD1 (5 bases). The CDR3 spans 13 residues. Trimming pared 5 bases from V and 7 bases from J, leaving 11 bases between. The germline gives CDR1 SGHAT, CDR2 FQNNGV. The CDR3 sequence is CASSKPGAEKLFF. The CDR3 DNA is TGTGCCAGCAGCAAACCTGGGGCTGAAAAACTGTTTTTT.

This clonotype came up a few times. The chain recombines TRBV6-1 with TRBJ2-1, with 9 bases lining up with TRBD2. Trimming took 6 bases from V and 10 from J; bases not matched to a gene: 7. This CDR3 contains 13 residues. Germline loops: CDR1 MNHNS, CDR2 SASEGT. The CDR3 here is CASRGLAVWEQFF. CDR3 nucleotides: TGTGCCAGCAGGGGACTAGCAGTATGGGAGCAGTTCTTC.

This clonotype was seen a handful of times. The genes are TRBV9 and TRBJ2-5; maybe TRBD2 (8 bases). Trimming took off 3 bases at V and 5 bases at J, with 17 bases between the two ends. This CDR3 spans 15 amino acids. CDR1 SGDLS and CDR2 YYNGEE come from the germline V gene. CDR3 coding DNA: TGTGCCAGCAGCGCGGGACTAGTACAGGGGGAGACCCAGTACTTC. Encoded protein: CASSAGLVQGETQYF. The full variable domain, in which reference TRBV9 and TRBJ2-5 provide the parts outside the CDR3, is DSGVTQTPKHLITATGQRVTLRCSPRSGDLSVYWYQQSLDQGLQFLIQYYNGEERAKGNILERFSAQQFPDLHSELNLSSLELGDSALYFCASSAGLVQGETQYFGPGTRLLVL.

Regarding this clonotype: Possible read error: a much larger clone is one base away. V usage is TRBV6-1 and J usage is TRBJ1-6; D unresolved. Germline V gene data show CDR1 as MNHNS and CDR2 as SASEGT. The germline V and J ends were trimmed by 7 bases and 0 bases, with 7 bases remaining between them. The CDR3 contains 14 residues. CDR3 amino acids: CASTKSSYNSPLHF. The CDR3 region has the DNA TGTGCCAGCACGAAGAGCTCCTATAATTCACCCCTCCACTTT.

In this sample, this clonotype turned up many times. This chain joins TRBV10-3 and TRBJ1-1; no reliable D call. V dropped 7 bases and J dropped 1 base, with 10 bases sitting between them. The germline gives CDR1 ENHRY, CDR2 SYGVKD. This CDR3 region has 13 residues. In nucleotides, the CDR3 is TGTGCCATCACAGACATAAAGAACACTGAAGCTTTCTTT. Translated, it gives CAITDIKNTEAFF.

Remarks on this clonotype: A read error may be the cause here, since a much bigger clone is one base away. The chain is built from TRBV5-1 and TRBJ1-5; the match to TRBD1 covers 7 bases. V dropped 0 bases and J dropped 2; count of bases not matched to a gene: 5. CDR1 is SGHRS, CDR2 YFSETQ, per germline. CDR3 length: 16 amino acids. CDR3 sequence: CASSLDGTEGNQPQHF. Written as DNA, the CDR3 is TGCGCCAGCAGCTTGGACGGGACAGAAGGCAATCAGCCCCAGCATTTT. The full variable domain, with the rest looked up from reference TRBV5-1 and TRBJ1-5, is KAGVTQTPRYLIKTRGQQVTLSCSPISGHRSVSWYQQTPGQGLQFLFEYFSETQRNKGNFPGRFSGRQFSNSRSEMNVSTLELGDSALYLCASSLDGTEGNQPQHFGDGTRLSIL.

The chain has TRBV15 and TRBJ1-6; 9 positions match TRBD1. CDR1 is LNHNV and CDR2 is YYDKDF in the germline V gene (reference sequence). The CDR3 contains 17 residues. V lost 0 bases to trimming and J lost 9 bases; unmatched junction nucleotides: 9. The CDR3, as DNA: TGTGCCACCAGCAGAGATCACGGACAGGGGTACCTTTCACCCCTCCACTTT. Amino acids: CATSRDHGQGYLSPLHF.

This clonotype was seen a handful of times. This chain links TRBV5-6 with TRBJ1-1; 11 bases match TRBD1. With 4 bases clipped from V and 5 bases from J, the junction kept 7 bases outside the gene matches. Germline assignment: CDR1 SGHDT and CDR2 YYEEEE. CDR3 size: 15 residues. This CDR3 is CASSQAGTGGTEAFF. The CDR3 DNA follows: TGTGCCAGCAGCCAGGCCGGGACAGGGGGAACTGAAGCTTTCTTT.

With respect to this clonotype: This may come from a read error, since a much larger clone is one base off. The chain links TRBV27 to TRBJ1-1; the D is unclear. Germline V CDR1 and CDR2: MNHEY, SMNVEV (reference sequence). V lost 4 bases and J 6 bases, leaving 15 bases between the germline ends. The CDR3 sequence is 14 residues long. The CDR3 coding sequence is TGTGCCAGCAGTTCGGAGGGTCCGACGCCTGAAGCTTTCTTT. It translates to CASSSEGPTPEAFF.

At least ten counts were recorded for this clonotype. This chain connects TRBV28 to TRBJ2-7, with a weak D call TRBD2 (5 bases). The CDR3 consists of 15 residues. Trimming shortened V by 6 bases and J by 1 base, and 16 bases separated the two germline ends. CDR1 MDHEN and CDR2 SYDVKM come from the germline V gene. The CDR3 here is CASRLVGERSYEQYF. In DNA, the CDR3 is TGTGCCAGCAGGCTAGTCGGGGAACGGTCCTACGAGCAGTACTTC.

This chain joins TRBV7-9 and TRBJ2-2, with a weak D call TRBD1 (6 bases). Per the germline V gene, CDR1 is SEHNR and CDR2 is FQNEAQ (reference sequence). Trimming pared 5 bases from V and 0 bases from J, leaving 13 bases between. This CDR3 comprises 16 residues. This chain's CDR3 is CASSPPGHANTGELFF. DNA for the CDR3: TGTGCCAGCAGCCCACCGGGACACGCGAACACCGGGGAGCTGTTTTTT.